What follows are 18 T cell receptor beta chains derived from one specimen sequenced in a study of T cell responses to AZD1222 COVID-19 vaccine. Produced via immunoSEQ multiplex PCR; TCRdb's table is partial and in-frame only. The sample includes 60,000 to 65,000 clones, roughly 84% seen only once; the top ten take around 6.6%. The material was peripheral blood, obtained on day 0 of AZD1222 vaccination. The receptors originated from an adult in good health.

This sequence joins TRBV3-1 (or the pseudogene TRBV3-2) and TRBJ2-5, with 11 bases matching TRBD2. The CDR3 covers 15 residues. J lost 1 base, V lost 4 bases, and 2 bases had no gene match. Looked up from germline, CDR1 is LGHDT and CDR2 is YNNKEL (reference sequence). The CDR3 spells CASSPGLAVQETQYF. CDR3 bases: TGTGCCAGCAGCCCGGGACTAGCGGTCCAAGAGACCCAGTACTTC.

This clone occurred once. This chain uses TRBV29-1 with TRBJ1-3; D remains unclear. Germline CDR1 reads SQVTM; CDR2 reads ANQGSEA. Trimming took 6 bases from V and 0 from J, leaving 9 bases between them. The length of the CDR3 is 13 residues. CDR3 amino acids: CSVLHSSGNTIYF. CDR3 nucleotide sequence: TGCAGCGTGTTACACAGCTCTGGAAACACCATATATTTT.

This clone occurred once. This chain connects TRBV4-3 to TRBJ2-5, with D tentatively TRBD2 (5 bases). The CDR3 contains 15 residues. From germline, CDR1 is LGHNA and CDR2 YSLEER. V was trimmed by 4 bases and J by 5 bases, leaving 17 bases between them. This chain's CDR3 is CASSRSIRGAETQYF. CDR3 bases: TGCGCCAGCAGCCGGAGTATCCGGGGAGCGGAGACCCAGTACTTC.

This clone was picked up a small number of times. The chain joins TRBV6-5 to TRBJ1-1; no definite D call. In germline, CDR1 is MNHEY, CDR2 SVGAGI. CDR3 size: 14 residues. V lost 5 bases and J 2 bases, leaving 12 bases between the germline ends. CDR3 loop: CASSREGTNTEAFF. Written as DNA, the CDR3 is TGTGCCAGCAGTCGGGAGGGAACTAACACTGAAGCTTTCTTT.

The gene calls are TRBV5-5 and TRBJ1-2, with 7 positions matching TRBD1. The CDR3 sequence is 13 residues long. V trimming: 4 bases; J trimming: 3 bases; junction bases outside the gene matches: 3. Per the germline V gene, CDR1 is SGHKS and CDR2 is YYEKEE (reference sequence). The CDR3 protein is CASSRDRDYGYTF. The CDR3 DNA is TGTGCCAGCAGCAGGGACAGAGACTATGGCTACACCTTC.

The rearrangement links TRBV5-4 to TRBJ2-2; 7 bases fit TRBD1. CDR1 and CDR2 (germline): SGHNT, YYREEE (reference sequence). The CDR3 covers 15 residues. V shed 2 bases and J 4 bases; nucleotides not matched to a gene: 5. As DNA, the CDR3 is TGTGCCAGCAGCTTCTACAGGGGTGGCACCGGGGAGCTGTTTTTT. It codes for CASSFYRGGTGELFF.

The chain combines TRBV19 with TRBJ1-2, with D possibly TRBD1 on 6 matching bases. Trimming pared 7 bases from V and 0 bases from J, leaving 12 bases between. This CDR3 is built from 14 residues. Per germline, CDR1 LNHDA and CDR2 SQIVND (reference sequence). The CDR3 loop is CASIQTGPNYGYTF. In nucleotides, the CDR3 is TGTGCCAGTATTCAGACAGGACCTAACTATGGCTACACCTTC.

This chain uses TRBV19 with TRBJ1-4; no clear D. CDR1 LNHDA and CDR2 SQIVND come from the germline V gene (reference sequence). The CDR3 runs to 13 residues. Trimming left V 7 bases short and J 8 bases short, with 14 bases between. CDR3 loop: CASKGAAGEKLFF. The CDR3 coding sequence is TGTGCCAGTAAAGGTGCCGCGGGGGAAAAACTGTTTTTT.

V is TRBV5-1 and J is TRBJ1-1; TRBD1 agrees at 8 bases. The CDR3 length is 15 residues. Germline V gene lookup returns CDR1 SGHRS and CDR2 YFSETQ. V lost 1 base and J lost 0; bases outside the gene matches: 2. The CDR3 region is CASSLTGGMNTEAFF. DNA of the CDR3: TGCGCCAGCAGCTTGACAGGGGGGATGAACACTGAAGCTTTCTTT.

The rearrangement links TRBV3-1 (or the pseudogene TRBV3-2) to TRBJ1-1, with a weak D call TRBD1 (5 bases). Germline V gene data show CDR1 as LGHDT and CDR2 as YNNKEL (reference sequence). Deletions cut 3 bases from V and 5 bases from J, with 16 bases between. This CDR3 contains 15 residues. The CDR3 DNA sequence: TGTGCCAGCAGCCAGGAAGGGAGGGGAAATACTGAAGCTTTCTTT. Its translation is CASSQEGRGNTEAFF.

The V gene is TRBV6-6, the J gene TRBJ1-5; D perhaps matches TRBD1 (6 bases). Per the germline V gene, CDR1 is MNHNY and CDR2 is SVGAGI (reference sequence). V was trimmed by 5 bases and J by 7 bases, leaving 15 bases between them. This CDR3 spans 14 amino acids. The chain's CDR3 is CASSHRDLDQPQHF. CDR3 coding DNA: TGTGCCAGCAGTCACAGGGACTTGGACCAGCCCCAGCATTTT.

The V call is TRBV4-2, the J call TRBJ2-7; possibly TRBD2 for D (5 bases). The V gene's germline CDR1 is LGHNA and CDR2 YNFKEQ. The ends were cut back, 5 bases at V and 2 bases at J, with 16 bases in the middle. The CDR3 runs to 15 residues. The CDR3 region is CASSDPSKEAYEQYF. Here the CDR3 DNA reads TGTGCCAGCAGCGATCCTAGCAAAGAGGCCTACGAGCAGTACTTC.

J is TRBJ2-5 and V is TRBV25-1, with D possibly being TRBD2 (6 bases). This CDR3 is built from 13 residues. CDR1 and CDR2 from the germline V gene are MGHDK and SYGVNS. V lost 4 bases and J lost 5, with 11 bases in between. CDR3 loop: CASSAQGLETQYF. In DNA form, the CDR3 reads TGTGCCAGCAGTGCTCAGGGACTCGAGACCCAGTACTTC. The variable domain in full, completed from reference TRBV25-1 and TRBJ2-5, reads EADIYQTPRYLVIGTGKKITLECSQTMGHDKMYWYQQDPGMELHLIHYSYGVNSTEKGDLSSESTVSRIRTEHFPLTLESARPSHTSQYLCASSAQGLETQYFGPGTRLLVL.

V and J are TRBV7-2 and TRBJ2-7, with 7 bases aligning to TRBD1. CDR3 length: 14 residues. V lost 5 bases and J lost 5; bases outside the gene matches: 9. The V gene's germline CDR1 is SGHTA and CDR2 FQGNSA. Here the CDR3 reads CASSLQGTPHEQYF. CDR3 sequence (DNA): TGTGCCAGCAGCCTACAGGGGACCCCCCACGAGCAGTACTTC.

The gene calls are TRBV6-5 and TRBJ2-5; 7 bases agree with TRBD1. This CDR3 contains 13 residues. Germline CDR1 and CDR2: MNHEY and SVGAGI. The V and J ends lost 6 bases and 4 bases, in that order; junction bases with no gene match: 5. The chain's CDR3 is CASRKDRPETQYF. The CDR3 region has the DNA TGTGCCAGCAGGAAGGACAGGCCAGAGACCCAGTACTTC.

The gene calls are TRBV10-3 and TRBJ2-3; 7 bases are shared with TRBD2. Per germline, CDR1 ENHRY and CDR2 SYGVKD. The CDR3 length is 15 residues. Losses at the gene ends were 3 bases for V and 1 base for J; bases not matched to a gene: 4. CDR3 sequence reads: CAISDNRGGTDTQYF. The CDR3 DNA is TGTGCCATCAGTGATAACCGGGGGGGCACAGATACGCAGTATTTT.

V gene TRBV6-2 or TRBV6-3 combines with J gene TRBJ1-2; tentatively, D is TRBD1 (5 bases). Germline values: CDR1 MNHEY, CDR2 SVGEGT. Trimming shortened V by 0 bases and J by 0 bases, and 11 bases separated the two germline ends. The CDR3 runs to 16 residues. The CDR3 DNA reads TGTGCCAGCAGTTACTCGGGGCAGCCAACTAACTATGGCTACACCTTC. It is translated as CASSYSGQPTNYGYTF.

This clone was seen a single time. This chain joins TRBV6-5 and TRBJ2-1; no firm D call. V shed 1 base and J shed 5 bases, with 6 bases lying between them. CDR3 length: 13 amino acids. Germline loops: CDR1 MNHEY, CDR2 SVGAGI. This chain's CDR3 is CASSYFMDNEQFF. As DNA, the CDR3 is TGTGCCAGCAGTTACTTCATGGACAATGAGCAGTTCTTC.